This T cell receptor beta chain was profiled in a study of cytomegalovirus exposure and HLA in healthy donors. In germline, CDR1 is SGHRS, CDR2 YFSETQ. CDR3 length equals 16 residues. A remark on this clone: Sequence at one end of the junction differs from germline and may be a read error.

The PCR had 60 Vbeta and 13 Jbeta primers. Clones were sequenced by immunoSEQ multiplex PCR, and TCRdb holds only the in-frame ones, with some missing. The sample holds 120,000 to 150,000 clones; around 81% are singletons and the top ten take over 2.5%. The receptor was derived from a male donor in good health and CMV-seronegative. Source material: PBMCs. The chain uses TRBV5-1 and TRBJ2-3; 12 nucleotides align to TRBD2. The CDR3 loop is CARSSGTSGSTDTQYF. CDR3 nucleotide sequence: TGCGCCCGCAGCTCGGGGACTAGCGGGTCCACAGATACGCAGTATTTT.